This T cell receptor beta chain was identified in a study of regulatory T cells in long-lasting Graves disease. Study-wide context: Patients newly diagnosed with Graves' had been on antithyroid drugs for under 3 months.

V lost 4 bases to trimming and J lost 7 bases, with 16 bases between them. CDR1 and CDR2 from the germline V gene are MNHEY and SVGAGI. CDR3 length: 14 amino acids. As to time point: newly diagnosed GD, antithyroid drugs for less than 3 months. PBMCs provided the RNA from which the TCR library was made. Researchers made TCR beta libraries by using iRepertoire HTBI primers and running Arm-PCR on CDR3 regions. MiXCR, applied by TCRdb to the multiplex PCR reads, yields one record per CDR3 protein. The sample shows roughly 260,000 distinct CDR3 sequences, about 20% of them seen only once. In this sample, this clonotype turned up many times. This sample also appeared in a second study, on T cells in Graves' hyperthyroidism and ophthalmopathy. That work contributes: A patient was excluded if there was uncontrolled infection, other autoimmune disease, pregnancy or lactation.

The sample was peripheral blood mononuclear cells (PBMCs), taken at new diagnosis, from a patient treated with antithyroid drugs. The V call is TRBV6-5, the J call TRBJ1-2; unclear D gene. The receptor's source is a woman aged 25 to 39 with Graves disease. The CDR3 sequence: CASSLLGRVGGYTF. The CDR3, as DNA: TGTGCCAGCAGTTTATTGGGCCGGGTCGGTGGCTACACCTTC.